This T cell receptor beta chain was sequenced during a study of shared clonotypes between healthy human individuals. Whole-study context: The study drew on a couple of women and a few men aged 18 to 49 as donors. Overall study results and limits: Sequencing depth was expected to affect clonotype sharing among donors.

Sequencing was performed with immunoSEQ multiplex PCR; in TCRdb, only in-frame clones are kept and a portion is missing. The sample lists a few hundred thousand clones, 74% occurring once. This clone has just one count. Its specificity is not known. The germline V gene has CDR1 MNHEY and CDR2 SVGAGI. The CDR3 covers 15 residues. After removal of 2 bases from V and 3 bases from J, the junction contained 4 bases not matched to a gene. CD4+ cell separation produced CD45RA+ naive and CD45RA-negative memory subsets. The source of this sequence is a man aged 30-40 years in good health. Sequencing input: memory CD4+ T cells sorted from blood. Documented subset: CD45RA-negative fraction. This chain links TRBV6-5 with TRBJ1-3, with 7 bases fitting TRBD1. CDR3 region: CASSYGPGGGNTIYF. The CDR3 nucleotides read TGTGCCAGCAGTTACGGGCCAGGGGGTGGAAACACCATATATTTT.